This T cell receptor beta chain was obtained from a study of cytomegalovirus exposure and HLA in healthy donors (dated by TCRdb to between 2016 and 2019). Regarding the complete study: According to an earlier analysis of around 600 of the donors, 200 million or so T cells yielded 120 million or so unique TCR beta sequences and more than 250 Gb of sequence data. An early release covering roughly 580 HLA-typed donors comprised about 300 gigabases of sequencing data and some 79 million unique TCR sequences. Of the roughly 430 genotyped donors, over 70% fell in the genetic ancestry cluster associated with self-reported Caucasian donors. The study was designed to test whether signatures of past pathogen exposure could be identified by cataloging public T cell receptors. Using immunosequencing, the study profiled T cell repertoires from 500 to 800 subjects and related those repertoires to cytomegalovirus serostatus. In addition to the first cohort of about 650 subjects, a separate validation cohort of 120 different subjects was used. To predict cytomegalovirus infection status, the study brought together high-throughput TCR immunosequencing, statistical association of individual TCRs with disease status, and machine learning. A later analysis re-analyzed previously published TCR beta repertoires from roughly 690 donors and added high-resolution HLA genotyping to study TCR occurrence patterns. In the later analysis, no new phenotypic data were used to find candidate immune exposures; instead, reliance was placed on TCR beta sequences and their occurrence across donors. To decide whether each TCR beta V gene segment behaved as functional or pseudogenic, an earlier analysis of several hundred of the donors relied on high-throughput TCR beta sequencing. Alongside the repertoire data, information on donor age, sex, ethnicity and CMV serostatus was compiled. In a later genetic analysis, genome-wide SNP genotypes for 398 of the 666 donors were used, and that subset was treated as a discovery cohort. All discovery cohort repertoires had been generated on a single sequencing platform. Class I and class II HLA loci were covered by the typing at four-digit resolution. The number of typed donors differed by locus: roughly 620-640 for A, B, C, DRB1 and DQB1; about 520 for DQA1; some 610 for DPA1; and 400 to 480 for DPB1. Roughly five DR-DQ haplotypes were handled as single units for association and clustering because linkage in the cohort was strong. On average, roughly 250,000 unique TCR beta nucleotide sequences were sequenced per donor among roughly 430 genotyped donors of the cohort, with roughly 20% of those sequences being non-productive. General conclusions and limits of the study: Strong co-occurrence of HLA alleles, especially DR and DQ, made assigning TCR associations to individual alleles difficult. A group of highly shared sequence variants was considered likely to be a technical artifact of the sequencing pipeline. This cohort had only TCR beta chains sequenced, and the lack of alpha or paired-chain data limited which features could be detected. A further reported finding was that TCR beta sequences accurately predicted the HLA-A and HLA-B alleles for most subjects in the first cohort. An earlier analysis of roughly 570 of the donors showed that most TCR beta V segments appeared in productive rearrangements either about 87% or about 30% of the time, which broadly matched IMGT annotations. HLA typing was unavailable for some donors at each locus, so association tests used only the typed subset. About 15 rarely observed V segments, including chromosome 9 orphons, were excluded from the earlier analysis of some 590 of the donors because counts were too low. Three of the identified cytomegalovirus-associated TCR beta chains were confirmed in vitro to be specific for cytomegalovirus antigens. The authors suggested that the approach could potentially be generalized to other disease states and immunological phenotypes. Linkage disequilibrium might explain the correlated functional status among segregating V segments, but an unknown experimental factor could not be ruled out. The classifier was reported to diagnose cytomegalovirus status with high specificity and sensitivity in both the original cohort and the validation cohort. In a later genetic analysis, fewer N-insertions in productive TCRs were reported among donors in an Asian-associated ancestry cluster than the approximately 670-donor mean. Specific HLA alleles were associated with some 15,000 TCR beta sequences at a false discovery rate of 0.05 in a later analysis. Roughly uniform sequencing depth across donors was assumed in presence/absence analyses, although this assumption may not hold. A later analysis reported that several top co-occurrence clusters appeared linked to parvovirus B19, influenza, CMV and Epstein-Barr virus. V-gene and J-gene trimming of TCR beta chains was associated with a missense DCLRE1C variant in a later genetic analysis, and the association was replicated in an independent cohort. In a later analysis, most CMV-associated TCR beta chains were found to appear HLA-restricted, with HLA associations seemingly driven largely by CMV exposure. The study listed approximately 150 TCR beta chains as associated with cytomegalovirus. CMV serostatus was the only immune exposure information available for the cohort. Across donors, most TCR sequences were observed very rarely, whereas some public TCRs were present in many individuals. In a later analysis, HLA-associated TCR beta chains showed more clonal expansion and lower generation probabilities than non-associated chains that were equally common. Because the 87-base-pair reads could not distinguish some IMGT-functional V segments, including TRBV6-2 and TRBV6-3, those segments were excluded. In a later analysis, TCR association rates were found to vary across HLA loci, with the most associated TCRs seen for DRB1 alleles and the fewest for HLA-C alleles.

Library preparation used the immunoSEQ multiplex PCR assay. A mixture of 60 forward primers for TCR Vbeta segments and 13 reverse primers for TCR Jbeta segments was used in the multiplex PCR. A multiplex PCR assay on genomic DNA amplified the CDR3 region of rearranged TCR beta genes. The Illumina HiSeq System was used to sequence the amplified TCR beta libraries as 87-base-pair reads. The published analysis was carried out like this. A later analysis tallied 75 million to 95 million unique TCR beta chains across the 660 or so repertoires, and some 10 million of those chains were shared by two or more donors. To remove PCR and sequencing errors, raw reads were error-corrected and collapsed into unique sequences using a nearest-neighbor algorithm that merged closely related sequences. CDR3 sequences were aligned to IMGT reference sequences to assign V, D and J gene segments. For a sequence to be retained, a match of at least six nucleotides was required to both a V gene segment and a J gene segment. A rearrangement counted as productive if the CDR3 had no stop codons and remained in frame with V and J, and every other rearrangement counted as non-productive. CDR3 was defined according to IMGT convention as the region running from the second conserved V-encoded cysteine to the conserved J-encoded phenylalanine. The earlier analysis of about 640 of the donors excluded any sequence lacking an unambiguous match to a single V gene segment. In an earlier analysis of roughly 500 of the donors, V segments were called functional above 56.7% productive rearrangements and were called segregating when the between-donor standard deviation exceeded 5%. To diagnose cytomegalovirus status from the catalog of TCR beta chain sequences, a statistical classification framework was built. In a later analysis, TCR nucleotide sequences were compared against IMGT/GENE-DB human TR gene sequences so that V and J genes could be assigned. In a later analysis, CDR3 sequences and most-parsimonious VDJ recombination scenarios were assigned using the TCRdist pipeline. In a later analysis, each TCR beta chain was defined by its CDR3 amino acid sequence together with its V-gene family, and reads without a unique V-gene family were excluded. As a way to deal with suspected cross-contamination and a sequencing artifact, a later analysis dropped 500 to 700 nucleotide sequences that were highly shared and had low generation probability. For each public chain, a later analysis derived a clonal expansion index from normalized ranks of inferred template counts within each repertoire. Generation probabilities in a later analysis came from a VDJ recombination model fitted to out-of-frame rearrangements, and those results were checked against IGoR. Hypergeometric tests were used in a later analysis to score TCR-TCR, TCR-HLA and TCR-CMV co-occurrence, with a repertoire-size bias correction applied to the TCR pairs. In a later analysis, false discovery rates were estimated by permuting HLA or CMV assignments 20 times. In a later analysis, co-occurring TCRs were grouped with DBSCAN, and TCRdist sequence similarity was added when clustering was performed within HLA-allele-positive subsets. Co-occurrence clustering excluded repertoires with fewer than 30,000 or more than 120,000 public chains, plus five with anomalous nucleotide sharing. In its TCRdb copy, this immuneACCESS table keeps in-frame sequences only and misses some clones. Where compared with another copy, unresolved V genes explain less than half of these, and the others have no known cause. V, J and clone size are those of that table, while D and trimming were read from the DNA. The sample table records around 150,000 clones; roughly 80% of these occur just once. Of the sample, 3.5% to 4.5% is held by the ten largest clones.

Comment on this clone: It lacks a known antigen. Per-base qualities were not stored, and no clone one base away is much larger.

The CDR3 runs 15 amino acids, cysteine and phenylalanine included. Only the CDR3 DNA stays, 45 bases, in frame from base 1. The cohort comprised 666 healthy bone marrow donors. At the time of sampling, every cohort member was nominally healthy, though immune exposures that went unrecorded were likely present. The donor tested CMV seropositive, placing the donor among the approximately 290 seropositive members of the cohort. A peripheral blood sample was collected from each donor, and TCR beta sequencing was performed on peripheral blood mononuclear cells. The Qiagen DNeasy Blood Extraction Kit was used to extract genomic DNA from the blood cell samples.

The sequence is built from TRBV12-2 and TRBJ2-1; the table's D gene call, TRBD2, was not cross checked with the DNA. TRBV12-2 counts as a pseudogene. Sequenced input: PBMCs. This sequence originates from a woman aged 40 to 50 in good health and CMV-seropositive. The CDR3 is CASRPHLALYNEQFF. The DNA sequence is TGTGCAAGTCGCCCCCACTTAGCCCTCTACAATGAGCAGTTCTTC.